This is a list of T cell receptor beta chains from one sample in a study of cytomegalovirus exposure and HLA in healthy donors. Sequencing used immunoSEQ multiplex PCR; TCRdb keeps in-frame clones, though not all of them. The data hold 130,000 or so clones, with 77% observed a single time. Sequencing used PBMCs. Receptors were obtained from a woman aged 60-75 years in good health and CMV-seronegative. The CDR3 runs from the conserved cysteine through the conserved F or W. A D gene is named only where the DNA matches it firmly. Clone sizes are given selectively: once, few, many, or a class where the clone is expanded.

size	D	V	J	CDR3	DNA
-	-	TRBV19	TRBJ2-2	CASQGDSGSGELFF	TGTGCCAGTCAGGGGGACAGCGGGAGCGGGGAGCTGTTTTTT
-	TRBD2	TRBV27	TRBJ2-1	CASSLGTSGGLDEQFF	TGTGCCAGCAGTCTGGGGACTAGCGGGGGCTTGGATGAGCAGTTCTTC
-	-	TRBV6-1	TRBJ1-6	CASSRAGDYNSPLHF	TGTGCCAGCAGCCGTGCAGGGGACTACAATTCACCCCTCCACTTT
-	-	TRBV28	TRBJ2-1	CASSTNNEQFF	TGTGCCAGCAGTACAAACAATGAGCAGTTCTTC
-	TRBD1	TRBV9	TRBJ2-3	CASSVGQGGTDTQYF	TGTGCCAGCAGCGTAGGCCAGGGGGGCACAGATACGCAGTATTTT
-	TRBD1	TRBV10-2	TRBJ1-6	CASSEQGNNSPLHF	TGCGCCAGCAGTGAACAGGGGAATAATTCACCCCTCCACTTT
-	-	TRBV6-1	TRBJ1-4	CASSASNTAKAGEKLFF	TGTGCCAGCAGTGCCTCCAACACAGCCAAGGCTGGAGAAAAACTGTTTTTT
-	TRBD1	TRBV28	TRBJ1-5	CASSSFGRRGRVNQPQHF	TGTGCCAGCAGTTCCTTCGGGCGCAGGGGGCGCGTCAATCAGCCCCAGCATTTT
-	-	TRBV4-1	TRBJ1-1	CASSQVLSGGSTEAFF	TGCGCCAGCAGCCAAGTCCTCTCGGGCGGGAGCACTGAAGCTTTCTTT
once	TRBD2	TRBV4-1	TRBJ2-3	CASSQDRTSGHSTDTQYF	TGCGCCAGCAGCCAAGATCGCACTAGCGGGCACAGCACAGATACGCAGTATTTT
-	TRBD1	TRBV28	TRBJ1-4	CASSEPRTGRKLFF	TGTGCCAGCAGTGAACCCCGGACAGGACGGAAACTGTTTTTT
few	TRBD2	TRBV29-1	TRBJ2-7	CSVALLSKRGTYEQYF	TGCAGCGTTGCGCTACTGAGCAAGCGGGGTACCTACGAGCAGTACTTC
-	TRBD2	TRBV19	TRBJ2-2	CASSILAGGPYVTGELFF	TGTGCCAGTAGTATACTAGCGGGGGGTCCCTATGTCACCGGGGAGCTGTTTTTT
once	TRBD1	TRBV5-1	TRBJ1-6	CASGQGDGIESPLHF	TGCGCCAGCGGACAGGGGGATGGAATAGAGTCACCCCTCCACTTT
-	TRBD2	TRBV13	TRBJ2-2	CASSRLGGFLTGELFF	TGTGCCAGCAGCCGACTCGGGGGGTTCCTTACCGGGGAGCTGTTTTTT
-	-	TRBV5-6	TRBJ1-5	CASSLRGGSNQPQHF	TGTGCCAGCAGCTTGCGGGGGGGCAGCAATCAGCCCCAGCATTTT
-	TRBD2	TRBV5-1	TRBJ2-5	CASSLDPSGGWRDQYF	TGCGCCAGCAGCTTGGACCCAAGCGGGGGGTGGCGGGACCAGTACTTC
-	TRBD2	TRBV20-1	TRBJ2-7	CSAKLASEQYF	TGCAGTGCTAAACTAGCGTCTGAGCAGTACTTC
-	-	TRBV27	TRBJ2-2	CASNRQAANTGELFF	TGTGCCAGCAATCGACAGGCCGCGAACACCGGGGAGCTGTTTTTT
-	-	TRBV6-1	TRBJ1-2	CASSEAEQAFGYTF	TGTGCCAGCAGTGAAGCGGAACAGGCTTTCGGCTACACCTTC
-	TRBD1	TRBV5-4	TRBJ2-7	CASSSGRDRGRGEQYF	TGTGCCAGCAGCTCCGGCCGGGACAGGGGGCGCGGGGAGCAGTACTTC
-	TRBD1	TRBV10-3	TRBJ2-5	CAISDGTGQETQYF	TGTGCCATCAGTGACGGGACAGGGCAAGAGACCCAGTACTTC
-	-	TRBV11-2	TRBJ2-3	CASSLEGLARSTDTQYF	TGTGCCAGCAGCTTAGAAGGATTAGCGAGGAGCACAGATACGCAGTATTTT